Included here is one TCR beta chain sequence, with context. With 0 bases clipped from V and 5 bases from J, the junction kept 7 bases outside the gene matches. The length of the CDR3 is 15 residues. Germline-derived CDR1 and CDR2 are SGHRS and YFSETQ. This sample was included in a study of shared clonotypes between healthy human individuals. This table comes from immunoSEQ multiplex PCR, and its TCRdb copy is limited to in-frame clones, with some not included. The sample carries more than 2 million clones, roughly 94% recorded once. The chain uses TRBV5-1 and TRBJ2-7; TRBD2 matches 8 bases. The clonotype was recovered from a man aged 18 to 30 in good health. The specimen was naive CD4+ T cells sorted from blood. Subset noted: CD45RA+ positively selected. The CDR3 nucleotides are TGCGCCAGCAGCTTGGTTTCTAGCGGGTGGGACGAGCAGTACTTC. Residues: CASSLVSSGWDEQYF.